These T cell receptor beta chains were read from a single sample in a study of beta chain features in type 1 diabetes. The protocol was immunoSEQ multiplex PCR, while the TCRdb copy is restricted to in-frame clones and leaves out a portion. The sample lists roughly 150,000 clones, 8.5% to 10% occurring once. Specimen: central memory CD4+ T cells from blood. The receptors shown here come from a woman aged 25 to 39 with type 1 diabetes. CDR3s include the opening cysteine and the closing phenylalanine or tryptophan. D genes are given only for firm matches. Not every row has a clone size; where given, it reads once, few, many or a size class.

size,D,J,V,CDR3,DNA
NA,NA,TRBJ2-1,TRBV4-1,CASSQANLGASSYNEQFF,TGCGCCAGCAGCCAAGCAAACCTGGGGGCGAGCTCCTACAATGAGCAGTTCTTC
NA,NA,TRBJ1-1,TRBV2,CASKPGTTEAFF,TGTGCCAGCAAGCCGGGAACCACTGAAGCTTTCTTT
NA,TRBD1,TRBJ1-2,TRBV18,CASSPRQGSNYGYTF,TGTGCCAGCTCACCGAGACAGGGATCTAACTATGGCTACACCTTC
NA,TRBD1,TRBJ2-3,TRBV5-1,CASSSLAGTGTGDTQYF,TGCGCCAGCAGCTCACTAGCCGGGACAGGGACGGGAGATACGCAGTATTTT
few,NA,TRBJ2-7,TRBV27,CATHPGVSSYEQYF,TGTGCCACCCACCCCGGGGTCAGCTCCTACGAGCAGTACTTC
few,TRBD1,TRBJ2-7,TRBV5-1,CASSIGTGPPGEQYF,TGCGCCAGCAGCATAGGGACAGGTCCGCCGGGCGAGCAGTACTTC
few,TRBD1,TRBJ2-1,TRBV7-3,CASSLTPGQGWGDEQFF,TGTGCCAGCAGCTTAACTCCAGGACAGGGATGGGGCGATGAGCAGTTCTTC
NA,NA,TRBJ1-2,TRBV27,CASRRMGLTNYGYTF,TGTGCCAGCAGACGGATGGGACTTACCAACTATGGCTACACCTTC
few,TRBD1,TRBJ2-3,TRBV9,CASSVRGTGGDTQYF,TGTGCCAGCAGCGTTAGAGGGACAGGAGGGGATACGCAGTATTTT
NA,NA,TRBJ2-1,TRBV4-2,CASSQVQGSGYNEQFF,TGTGCCAGCAGCCAAGTGCAAGGTAGCGGATACAATGAGCAGTTCTTC
few,NA,TRBJ1-4,TRBV9,CASSVDGFGQRNEKLFF,TGTGCCAGCAGCGTAGACGGTTTTGGACAGCGGAATGAAAAACTGTTTTTT
NA,NA,TRBJ2-1,TRBV15,CATTPDSPFGNEQFF,TGTGCCACCACCCCGGACAGTCCATTTGGGAATGAGCAGTTCTTC
NA,NA,TRBJ1-5,TRBV6-5,CASSYSWGDNQPQHF,TGTGCCAGCAGTTACTCTTGGGGGGACAATCAGCCCCAGCATTTT
few,TRBD1,TRBJ1-1,TRBV6-6,CASSYWTGGRNTEAFF,TGTGCCAGCAGTTATTGGACAGGGGGTCGGAACACTGAAGCTTTCTTT
few,NA,TRBJ2-3,TRBV28,CASIGEMRTDTQYF,TGTGCCAGCATTGGGGAGATGAGGACAGATACGCAGTATTTT
few,NA,TRBJ2-4,TRBV10-3,CAISPRGGGAKNIQYF,TGTGCCATCAGTCCAAGGGGTGGAGGGGCCAAAAACATTCAGTACTTC
few,NA,TRBJ2-6,TRBV28,CASSFASSGANVLTF,TGTGCCAGCAGTTTCGCGTCCTCTGGGGCCAACGTCCTGACTTTC
few,TRBD1,TRBJ2-7,TRBV6-6,CASSSPGTAYEQYF,TGTGCCAGCAGTAGCCCGGGGACAGCCTACGAGCAGTACTTC
NA,TRBD2,TRBJ2-7,TRBV7-3,CASRSSGSTYEQYF,TGTGCCAGCAGGTCTAGCGGGAGTACCTACGAGCAGTACTTC
few,NA,TRBJ2-1,TRBV29-1,CSTITSYEQFF,TGCAGCACGATTACTAGCTATGAGCAGTTCTTC
few,TRBD2,TRBJ2-1,TRBV18,CASSGGLAAPYNEQFF,TGTGCCAGCTCAGGGGGACTAGCGGCACCCTACAATGAGCAGTTCTTC
few,NA,TRBJ1-5,TRBV6-1,CASSEVPRAQPQHF,TGTGCCAGCAGTGAAGTCCCCAGGGCCCAGCCCCAGCATTTT
NA,NA,TRBJ1-1,TRBV7-7,CASSISTETEAFF,TGTGCTAGCAGCATTTCGACGGAGACTGAAGCTTTCTTT
NA,NA,TRBJ2-3,TRBV19,CASSISLAVKQYF,TGTGCCAGTAGTATTTCCTTGGCAGTCAAGCAGTATTTT
NA,TRBD1,TRBJ1-1,TRBV7-9,CASSPRTGALEAFF,TGTGCCAGCAGCCCCCGGACAGGGGCCCTTGAAGCTTTCTTT
NA,NA,TRBJ2-7,TRBV29-1,CSVNTGAHEQYF,TGCAGCGTTAATACAGGCGCTCACGAGCAGTACTTC
few,TRBD2,TRBJ2-3,TRBV29-1,CSVGGGLAGGDTQYF,TGCAGCGTTGGGGGGGGACTAGCGGGAGGAGATACGCAGTATTTT